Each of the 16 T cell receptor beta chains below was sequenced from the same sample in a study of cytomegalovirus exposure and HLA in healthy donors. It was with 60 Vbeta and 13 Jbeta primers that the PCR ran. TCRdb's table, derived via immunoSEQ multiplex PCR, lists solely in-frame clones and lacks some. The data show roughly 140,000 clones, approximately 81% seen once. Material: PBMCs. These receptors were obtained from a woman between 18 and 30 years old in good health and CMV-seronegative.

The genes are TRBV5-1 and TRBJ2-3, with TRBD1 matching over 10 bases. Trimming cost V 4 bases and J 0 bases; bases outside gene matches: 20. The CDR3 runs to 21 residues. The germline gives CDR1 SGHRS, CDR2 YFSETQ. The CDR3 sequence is CASSPHRDRGHAGFSTDTQYF. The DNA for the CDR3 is TGCGCCAGCAGCCCCCACCGGGACAGGGGCCATGCGGGGTTTAGCACAGATACGCAGTATTTT.

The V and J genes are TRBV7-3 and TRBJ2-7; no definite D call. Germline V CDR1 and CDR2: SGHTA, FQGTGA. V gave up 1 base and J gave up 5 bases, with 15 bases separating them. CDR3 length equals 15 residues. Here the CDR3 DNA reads TGTGCCAGCAGCTTAATGGTCTCTGACCGGGACGAGCAGTACTTC. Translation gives CASSLMVSDRDEQYF. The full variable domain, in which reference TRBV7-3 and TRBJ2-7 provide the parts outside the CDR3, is GAGVSQTPSNKVTEKGKYVELRCDPISGHTALYWYRQSLGQGPEFLIYFQGTGAADDSGLPNDRFFAVRPEGSVSTLKIQRTERGDSAVYLCASSLMVSDRDEQYFGPGTRLTVT.

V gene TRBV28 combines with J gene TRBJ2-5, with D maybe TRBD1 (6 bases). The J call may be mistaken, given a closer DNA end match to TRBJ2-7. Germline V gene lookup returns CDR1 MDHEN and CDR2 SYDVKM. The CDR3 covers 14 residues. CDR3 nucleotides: TGTGCCAGCAGTCCGGGGACACTACTCTACGAGCAGTACTTC. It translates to CASSPGTLLYEQYF.

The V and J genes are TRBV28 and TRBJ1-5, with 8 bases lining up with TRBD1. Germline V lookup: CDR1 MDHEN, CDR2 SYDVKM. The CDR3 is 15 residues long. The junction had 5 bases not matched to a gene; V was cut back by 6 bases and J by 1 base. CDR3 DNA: TGTGCCAGCAGCCACAGACAGGGGAGCAATCAGCCCCAGCATTTT. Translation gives CASSHRQGSNQPQHF.

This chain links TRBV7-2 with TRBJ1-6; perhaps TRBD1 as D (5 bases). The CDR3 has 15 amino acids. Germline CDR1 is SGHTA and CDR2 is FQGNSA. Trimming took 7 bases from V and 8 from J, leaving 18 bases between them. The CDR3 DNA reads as TGTGCCAGCAATGGGGGGGTGGGGAGTTATTCACCCCTCCACTTT. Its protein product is CASNGGVGSYSPLHF.

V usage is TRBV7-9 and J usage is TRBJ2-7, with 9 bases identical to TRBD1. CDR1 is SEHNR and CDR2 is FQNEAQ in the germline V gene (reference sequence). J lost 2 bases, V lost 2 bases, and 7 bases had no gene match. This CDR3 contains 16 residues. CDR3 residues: CASSLSPGTGPYEQYF. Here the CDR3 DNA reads TGTGCCAGCAGCTTATCGCCCGGGACAGGGCCCTACGAGCAGTACTTC. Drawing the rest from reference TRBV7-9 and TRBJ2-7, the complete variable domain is DTGVSQNPRHKITKRGQNVTFRCDPISEHNRLYWYRQTLGQGPEFLTYFQNEAQLEKSRLLSDRFSAERPKGSFSTLEIQRTEQGDSAMYLCASSLSPGTGPYEQYFGPGTRLTVT.

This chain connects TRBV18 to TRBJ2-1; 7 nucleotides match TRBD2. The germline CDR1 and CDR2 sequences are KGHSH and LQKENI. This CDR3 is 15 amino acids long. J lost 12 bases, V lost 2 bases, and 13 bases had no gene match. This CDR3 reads CASSPAGVAIYGQFF. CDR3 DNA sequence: TGTGCCAGCTCACCAGCGGGGGTGGCGATTTATGGGCAGTTCTTC. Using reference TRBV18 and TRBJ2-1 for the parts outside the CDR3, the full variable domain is NAGVMQNPRHLVRRRGQEARLRCSPMKGHSHVYWYRQLPEEGLKFMVYLQKENIIDESGMPKERFSAEFPKEGPSILRIQQVVRGDSAAYFCASSPAGVAIYGQFFGPGTRLTVL.

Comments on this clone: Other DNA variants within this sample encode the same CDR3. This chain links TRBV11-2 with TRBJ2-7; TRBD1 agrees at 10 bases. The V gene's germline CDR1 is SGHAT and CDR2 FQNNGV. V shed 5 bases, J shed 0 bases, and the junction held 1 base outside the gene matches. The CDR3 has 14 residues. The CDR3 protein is CASSRTGGSYEQYF. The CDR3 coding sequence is TGTGCCAGCAGCAGGACAGGGGGCTCCTACGAGCAGTACTTC.

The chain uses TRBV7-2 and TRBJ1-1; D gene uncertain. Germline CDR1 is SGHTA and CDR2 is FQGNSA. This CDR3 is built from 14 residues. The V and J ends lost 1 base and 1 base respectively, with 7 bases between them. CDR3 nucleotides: TGTGCCAGCAGCTTAGGGGCTCAGAACACTGAAGCTTTCTTT. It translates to CASSLGAQNTEAFF.

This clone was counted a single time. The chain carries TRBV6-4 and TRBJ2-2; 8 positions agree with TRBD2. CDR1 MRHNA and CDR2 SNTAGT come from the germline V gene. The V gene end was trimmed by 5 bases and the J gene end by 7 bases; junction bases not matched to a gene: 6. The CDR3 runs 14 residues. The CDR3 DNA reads TGTGCCAGCAGTCCGGGACTAGATAGCGGGGAGCTGTTTTTT. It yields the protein CASSPGLDSGELFF.

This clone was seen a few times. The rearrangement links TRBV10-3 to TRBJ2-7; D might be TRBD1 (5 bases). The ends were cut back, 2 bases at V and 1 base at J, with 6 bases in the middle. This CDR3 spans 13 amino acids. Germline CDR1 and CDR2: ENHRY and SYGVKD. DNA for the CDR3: TGTGCCATCAGTGAGACAGGATCCTACGAGCAGTACTTC. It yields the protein CAISETGSYEQYF.

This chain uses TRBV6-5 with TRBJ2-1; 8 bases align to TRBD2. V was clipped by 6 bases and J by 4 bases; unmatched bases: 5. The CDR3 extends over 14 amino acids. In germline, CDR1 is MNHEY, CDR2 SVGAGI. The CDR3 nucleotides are TGTGCCAGCAGCCGGGGGGGAGGGTACAATGAGCAGTTCTTC. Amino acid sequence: CASSRGGGYNEQFF.

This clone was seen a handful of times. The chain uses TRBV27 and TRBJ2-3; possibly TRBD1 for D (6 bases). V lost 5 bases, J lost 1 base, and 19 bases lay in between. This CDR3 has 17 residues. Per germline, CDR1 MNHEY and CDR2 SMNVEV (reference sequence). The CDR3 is CASSHLTTGHRTDTQYF. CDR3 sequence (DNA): TGTGCCAGCAGTCATCTGACCACGGGACACCGCACAGATACGCAGTATTTT.

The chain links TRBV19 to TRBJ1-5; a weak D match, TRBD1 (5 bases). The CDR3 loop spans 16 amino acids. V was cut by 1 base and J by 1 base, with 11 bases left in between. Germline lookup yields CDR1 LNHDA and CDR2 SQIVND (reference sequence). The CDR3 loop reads CASSIGAGPSNQPQHF. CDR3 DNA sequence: TGTGCCAGTAGTATAGGGGCAGGGCCAAGCAATCAGCCCCAGCATTTT.

The CDR3 DNA reads TGTGCCAGCAGCCAAGAAAGGAGTCGGCGGGGGGGGGACGAGCAGTACTTC. Amino acid sequence: CASSQERSRRGGDEQYF. The chain has TRBV4-2 and TRBJ2-7, with TRBD2 identical over 9 bases. This CDR3 spans 17 amino acids. J was trimmed by 5 bases and V by 0 bases; bases with no gene match: 11. The germline CDR1 and CDR2 sequences are LGHNA and YNFKEQ.

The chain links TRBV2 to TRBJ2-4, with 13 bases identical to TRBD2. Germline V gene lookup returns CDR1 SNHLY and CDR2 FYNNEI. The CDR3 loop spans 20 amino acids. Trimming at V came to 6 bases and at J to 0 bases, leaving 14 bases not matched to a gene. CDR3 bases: TGTGCCAGCAGCGGACGTAGACTAGCGGGAGGTCTACTAGCCAAAAACATTCAGTACTTC. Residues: CASSGRRLAGGLLAKNIQYF. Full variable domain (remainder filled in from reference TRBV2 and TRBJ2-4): EPEVTQTPSHQVTQMGQEVILRCVPISNHLYFYWYRQILGQKVEFLVSFYNNEISEKSEIFDDQFSVERPDGSNFTLKIRSTKLEDSAMYFCASSGRRLAGGLLAKNIQYFGAGTRLSVL.